This T cell receptor (beta chain) was captured in a study of OX40 agonist ivuxolimab in advanced cancers. TCRdb's copy holds only in-frame clones and misses some; the assay was immunoSEQ multiplex PCR. The table lists about 90,000 clones, roughly 89% of them singletons. CDR3 length equals 14 residues. Trimming shortened V by 1 base and J by 0 bases, and 7 bases separated the two germline ends. Germline loops: CDR1 SGHVS, CDR2 FNYEAQ. With respect to this clone: The antigen is not known.

Study results and limitations: At 0.1 to 3.0 mg/kg and by week 6, clonal expansion occurred in CD4+ and CD8+ blood T cells. Some nonresponders also had low normalized T-cell clonal expansion.

The chain combines TRBV7-6 with TRBJ2-7, with D perhaps given as TRBD1 or TRBD2 (5 bases each). This specimen consisted of CD4+ or CD8+ T cells sorted from blood, obtained in a trial of the OX40 agonist ivuxolimab. The sequence derives from an adult with an advanced solid tumor such as melanoma, head and neck, liver or kidney cancer. DNA of the CDR3: TGTGCCAGCAGCTTAGGGGACGACTCCTACGAGCAGTACTTC. Protein: CASSLGDDSYEQYF.